This T cell receptor (beta chain) was observed in a study of identical twins. Study-level findings and limits: Clonotypes of the beta chain that were abundant in cord blood carried fewer insertions (memory repertoires showed none).

With template switching, a universal primer site was added, and the cDNA carried unique molecular identifiers. TCRdb ran MiXCR on the 5' RACE reads and lists one entry per CDR3 protein. The sample shows approximately 240,000 distinct CDR3 sequences, about 14% of them seen only once. The CDR3 totals 16 residues. The germline V and J ends were trimmed by 0 bases and 4 bases, with 18 bases remaining between them. The germline CDR1 and CDR2 sequences are DFQATT and SNEGSKA (reference sequence). Regarding this clonotype: Its matching antigen is unknown.

Sequencing used memory (CD45RO+) T cells sorted from blood. This receptor was obtained from a young woman in good health. The chain links TRBV20-1 to TRBJ1-1, with D tentatively TRBD1 (5 bases). The CDR3 DNA reads TGCAGTGCTAGAGATTACCTAGGACCGGGGGGCACTGAAGCTTTCTTT. Translating gives CSARDYLGPGGTEAFF.